This T cell receptor (beta chain) comes out of a study of T cell responses to AZD1222 COVID-19 vaccine. Profiling relied on immunoSEQ multiplex PCR, and the TCRdb table lists in-frame clones only, not all of them. The table has roughly 91,000 clones, roughly nine tenths seen once. The CDR3 runs to 15 residues. V gave up 3 bases and J gave up 5 bases; unmatched junction bases: 6. From germline, CDR1 is SGHDN and CDR2 FVKESK. The rearrangement joins TRBV14 to TRBJ1-4, with 7 bases fitting TRBD1. This sequence was found in an adult in good health. The source was peripheral blood, collected on day 0 of AZD1222 vaccination. The CDR3, as DNA: TGTGCCAGCAGCCAGACAGGGTCGGGGAATGAAAAACTGTTTTTT. Protein product: CASSQTGSGNEKLFF. Drawing the rest from reference TRBV14 and TRBJ1-4, the complete variable domain is EAGVTQFPSHSVIEKGQTVTLRCDPISGHDNLYWYRRVMGKEIKFLLHFVKESKQDESGMPNNRFLAERTGGTYSTLKVQPAELEDSGVYFCASSQTGSGNEKLFFGSGTQLSVL.